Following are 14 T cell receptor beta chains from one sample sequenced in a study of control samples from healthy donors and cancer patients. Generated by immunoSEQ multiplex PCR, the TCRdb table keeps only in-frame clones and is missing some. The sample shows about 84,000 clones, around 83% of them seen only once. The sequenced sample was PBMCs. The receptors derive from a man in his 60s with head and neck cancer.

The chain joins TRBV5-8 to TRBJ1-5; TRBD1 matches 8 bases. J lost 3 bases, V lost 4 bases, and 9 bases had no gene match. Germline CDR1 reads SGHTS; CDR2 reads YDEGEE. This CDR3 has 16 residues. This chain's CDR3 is CASSPGQGGNNQPQHF. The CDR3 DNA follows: TGTGCCAGCAGCCCTGGACAGGGCGGTAACAATCAGCCCCAGCATTTT. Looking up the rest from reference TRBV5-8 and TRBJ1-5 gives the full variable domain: EAGVTQSPTHLIKTRGQQATLRCSPISGHTSVYWYQQALGLGLQFLLWYDEGEERNRGNFPPRFSGRQFPNYSSELNVNALELEDSALYLCASSPGQGGNNQPQHFGDGTRLSIL.

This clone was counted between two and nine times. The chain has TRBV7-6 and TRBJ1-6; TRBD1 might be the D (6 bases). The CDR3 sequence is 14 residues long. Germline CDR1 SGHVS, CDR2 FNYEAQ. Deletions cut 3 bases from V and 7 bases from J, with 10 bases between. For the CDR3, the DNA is TGTGCCAGCAGCTTCGGACAGAGCAATTCACCCCTCCACTTT. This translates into CASSFGQSNSPLHF.

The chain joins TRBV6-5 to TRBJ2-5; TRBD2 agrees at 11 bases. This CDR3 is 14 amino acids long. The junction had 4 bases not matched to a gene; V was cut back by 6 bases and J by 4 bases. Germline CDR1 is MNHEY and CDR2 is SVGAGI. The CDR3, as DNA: TGTGCCAGCAGCGATAGCGGGAGGGGAGAGACCCAGTACTTC. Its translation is CASSDSGRGETQYF.

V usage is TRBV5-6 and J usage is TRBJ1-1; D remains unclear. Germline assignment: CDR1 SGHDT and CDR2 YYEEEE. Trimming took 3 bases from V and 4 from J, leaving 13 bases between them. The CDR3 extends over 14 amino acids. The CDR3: CASSSPQGSTEAFF. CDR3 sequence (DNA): TGTGCCAGCAGCTCTCCACAAGGCAGCACTGAAGCTTTCTTT.

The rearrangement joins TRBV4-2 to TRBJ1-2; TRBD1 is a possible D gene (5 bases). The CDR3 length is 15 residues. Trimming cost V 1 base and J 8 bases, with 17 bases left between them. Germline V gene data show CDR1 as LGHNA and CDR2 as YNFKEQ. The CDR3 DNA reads TGTGCCAGCAGCCAAGGGGACGGCCACCCCCTAGGCTACACCTTC. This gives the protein CASSQGDGHPLGYTF.

The CDR3 coding sequence is TGTGCCACCCGGTGGGGTCCCCTCACAGATACGCAGTATTTT. Amino acid sequence: CATRWGPLTDTQYF. The rearrangement joins TRBV27 to TRBJ2-3; D ambiguous. There are 14 residues in the CDR3. Deletions cut 10 bases from V and 2 bases from J, with 16 bases between. Germline CDR1 reads MNHEY; CDR2 reads SMNVEV (reference sequence).

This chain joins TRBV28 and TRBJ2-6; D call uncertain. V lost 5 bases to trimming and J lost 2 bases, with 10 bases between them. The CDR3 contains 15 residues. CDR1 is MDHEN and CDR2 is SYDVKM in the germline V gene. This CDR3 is CASSPLGPGANVLTF. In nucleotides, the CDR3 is TGTGCCAGCAGTCCCTTGGGCCCTGGGGCCAACGTCCTGACTTTC.

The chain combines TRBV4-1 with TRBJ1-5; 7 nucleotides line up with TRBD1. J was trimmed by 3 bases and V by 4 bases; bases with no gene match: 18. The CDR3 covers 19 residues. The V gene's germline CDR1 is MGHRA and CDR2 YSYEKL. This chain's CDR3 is CASSRQGGVGNVHNQPQHF. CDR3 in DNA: TGCGCCAGCAGCCGTCAGGGGGGCGTCGGTAATGTGCACAATCAGCCCCAGCATTTT.

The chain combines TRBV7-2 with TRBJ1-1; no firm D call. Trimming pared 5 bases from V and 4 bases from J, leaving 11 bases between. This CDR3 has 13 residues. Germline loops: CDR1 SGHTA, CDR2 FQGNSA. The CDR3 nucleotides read TGTGCCAGCAGCCCAAGGTCGGGCACTGAAGCTTTCTTT. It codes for CASSPRSGTEAFF.

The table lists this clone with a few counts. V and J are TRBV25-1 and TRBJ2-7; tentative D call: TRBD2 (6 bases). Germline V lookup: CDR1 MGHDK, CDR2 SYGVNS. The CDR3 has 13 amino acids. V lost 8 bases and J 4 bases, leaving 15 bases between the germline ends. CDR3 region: CASPRESSYEQYF. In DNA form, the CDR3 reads TGTGCCAGCCCACGGGAGAGCTCGTACGAGCAGTACTTC.

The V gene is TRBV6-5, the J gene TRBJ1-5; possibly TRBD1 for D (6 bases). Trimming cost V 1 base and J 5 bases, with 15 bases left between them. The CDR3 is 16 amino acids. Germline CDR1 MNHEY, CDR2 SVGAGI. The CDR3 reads CASSYWGARVDQPQHF. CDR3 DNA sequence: TGTGCCAGCAGTTACTGGGGGGCAAGGGTAGATCAGCCCCAGCATTTT.

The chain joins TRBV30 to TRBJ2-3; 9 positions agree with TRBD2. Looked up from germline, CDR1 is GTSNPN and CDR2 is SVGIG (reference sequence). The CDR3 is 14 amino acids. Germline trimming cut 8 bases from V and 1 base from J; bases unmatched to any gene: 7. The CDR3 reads CAGTLAGRTDTQYF. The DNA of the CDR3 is TGTGCCGGGACACTAGCGGGCCGCACAGATACGCAGTATTTT.

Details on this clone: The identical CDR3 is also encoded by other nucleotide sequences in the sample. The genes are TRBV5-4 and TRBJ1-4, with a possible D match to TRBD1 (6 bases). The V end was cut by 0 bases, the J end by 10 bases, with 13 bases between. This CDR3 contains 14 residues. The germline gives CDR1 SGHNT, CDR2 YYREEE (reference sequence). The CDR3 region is CASSLGGGGGKLFF. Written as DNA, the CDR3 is TGTGCCAGCAGCTTGGGGGGAGGGGGGGGAAAACTGTTTTTT.

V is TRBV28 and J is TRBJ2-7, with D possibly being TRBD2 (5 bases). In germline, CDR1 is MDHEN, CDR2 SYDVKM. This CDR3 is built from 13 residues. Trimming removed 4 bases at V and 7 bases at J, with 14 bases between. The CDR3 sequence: CASSSPPLAEQYF. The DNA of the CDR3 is TGTGCCAGCAGTTCTCCACCCCTAGCAGAGCAGTACTTC.